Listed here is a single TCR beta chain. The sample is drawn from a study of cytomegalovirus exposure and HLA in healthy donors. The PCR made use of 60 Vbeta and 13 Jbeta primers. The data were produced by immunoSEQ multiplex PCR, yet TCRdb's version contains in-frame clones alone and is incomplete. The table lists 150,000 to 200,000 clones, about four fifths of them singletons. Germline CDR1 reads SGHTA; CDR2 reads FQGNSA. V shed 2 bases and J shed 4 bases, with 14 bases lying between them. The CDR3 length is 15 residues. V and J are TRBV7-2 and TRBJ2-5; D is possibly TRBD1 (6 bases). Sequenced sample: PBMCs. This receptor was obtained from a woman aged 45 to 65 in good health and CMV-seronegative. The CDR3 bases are TGTGCCAGCAGCTTAAGGGCAGGGGCAGGAGAGACCCAGTACTTC. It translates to CASSLRAGAGETQYF.